Each of the 5 T cell receptor beta chains below was sequenced from the same sample in a study of cytomegalovirus exposure and HLA in healthy donors. Assay: immunoSEQ multiplex PCR; the TCRdb copy retains only in-frame clones and omits some. This sample has about 100,000 clones, with about 95% found just once. Sequenced material: PBMCs. These receptors were collected from a woman under 30 in good health and CMV-seronegative.

The CDR3 nucleotides are TGCGCCAGCAGCCTGCCCCCCGGACTAGCGGGAGACGGCGGTCTGGGTACGCAGTATTTT. Translation gives CASSLPPGLAGDGGLGTQYF. V gene TRBV5-1 combines with J gene TRBJ2-3; TRBD2 aligns across 13 bases. The germline V gene encodes CDR1 SGHRS and CDR2 YFSETQ. J was trimmed by 8 bases and V by 4 bases; bases with no gene match: 22. There are 20 residues in the CDR3.

The chain couples TRBV27 to TRBJ1-6; 9 positions agree with TRBD1. This CDR3 region has 12 residues. V lost 11 bases, J lost 6 bases, and 2 bases stayed unmatched. The germline V gene encodes CDR1 MNHEY and CDR2 SMNVEV (reference sequence). The CDR3: CASTGGNSPLHF. The CDR3, as DNA: TGTGCCTCGACAGGGGGTAATTCACCCCTCCACTTT.

V and J are TRBV13 and TRBJ2-7; 8 nucleotides agree with TRBD1. V shed 5 bases and J 2 bases; nucleotides not matched to a gene: 5. This CDR3 comprises 14 residues. Germline V gives CDR1 PRHDT, CDR2 FYEKMQ (reference sequence). Here the CDR3 reads CASSHGTGTYEQYF. DNA of the CDR3: TGTGCCAGCAGCCACGGGACAGGTACCTACGAGCAGTACTTC.

This CDR3 reads CAWGTESNQPQHF. The CDR3 DNA reads as TGTGCCTGGGGGACAGAGAGCAATCAGCCCCAGCATTTT. The genes are TRBV30 and TRBJ1-5; the match to TRBD1 covers 7 bases. J was trimmed by 1 base and V by 5 bases; bases with no gene match: 2. CDR3 length equals 13 residues. Germline V gives CDR1 GTSNPN, CDR2 SVGIG (reference sequence).

The chain uses TRBV4-3 and TRBJ2-3; 10 bases are shared with TRBD2. This CDR3 is built from 16 residues. Germline V gives CDR1 LGHNA, CDR2 YSLEER. Trimming removed 1 base from V and 2 bases from J; junction bases left unmatched: 3. CDR3 nucleotides: TGCGCCAGCAGCCAAGGGACTAGCGGAAACACAGATACGCAGTATTTT. This translates into CASSQGTSGNTDTQYF.